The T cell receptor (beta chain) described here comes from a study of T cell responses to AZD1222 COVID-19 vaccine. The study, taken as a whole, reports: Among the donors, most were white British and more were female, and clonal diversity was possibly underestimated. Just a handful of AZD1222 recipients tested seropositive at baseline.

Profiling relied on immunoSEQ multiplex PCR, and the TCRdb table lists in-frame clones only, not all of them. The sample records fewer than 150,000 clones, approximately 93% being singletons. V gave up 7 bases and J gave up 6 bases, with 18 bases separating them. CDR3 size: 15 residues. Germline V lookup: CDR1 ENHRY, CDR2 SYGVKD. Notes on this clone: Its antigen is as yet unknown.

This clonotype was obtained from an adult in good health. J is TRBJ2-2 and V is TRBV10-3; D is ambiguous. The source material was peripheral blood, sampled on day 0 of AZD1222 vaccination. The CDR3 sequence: CAINLQPGSAGELFF. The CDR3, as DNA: TGTGCCATCAACCTCCAACCGGGTTCCGCCGGGGAGCTGTTTTTT.